The 5 T cell receptor beta chains below were found in one sample sequenced in a study of shared clonotypes between healthy human individuals. Produced via immunoSEQ multiplex PCR; TCRdb's table is partial and in-frame only. This repertoire shows about 470,000 clones, 70% to 80% found once; its top ten account for roughly 13%. What was sequenced was PBMCs. The receptor set was obtained from a woman in her thirties or forties in good health. Some clones in this sample may be carry-over from other donors' samples.

Many counts were recorded for this clone. The chain carries TRBV5-6 and TRBJ2-3; TRBD2 agrees at 13 bases. The CDR3 has 17 amino acids. Germline CDR1 is SGHDT and CDR2 is YYEEEE. With 1 base clipped from V and 4 bases from J, the junction kept 6 bases outside the gene matches. The CDR3 nucleotides are TGTGCCAGCAGCTTGTTACTAGCGGGAGGGCCTGCAGATACGCAGTATTTT. Translating gives CASSLLLAGGPADTQYF.

The V and J genes are TRBV10-3 and TRBJ2-1; 9 nucleotides line up with TRBD2. The germline gives CDR1 ENHRY, CDR2 SYGVKD. This CDR3 spans 16 amino acids. The trim removed 0 bases at V and 12 bases at J, leaving 12 bases unmatched. The CDR3 DNA reads TGTGCCATCAGTGAGTCGATTAGCGGGAGTGTTTTTAGGCAGTTCTTC. Residues: CAISESISGSVFRQFF.

This clone has just a few counts. The chain has TRBV2 and TRBJ1-2, with TRBD1 as a possible D gene (5 bases). The CDR3 is 15 residues long. Germline loops: CDR1 SNHLY, CDR2 FYNNEI. Trimming stripped 7 bases from V and 6 bases from J, with 21 bases between. CDR3 bases: TGTGCCAGCACCTCGTCCAGGGCGGGTGAGAATGGCTACACCTTC. As protein: CASTSSRAGENGYTF.

This clone was counted a single time. The chain recombines TRBV7-3 with TRBJ2-1; 7 nucleotides agree with TRBD2. The CDR3 runs 15 residues. Trimming at V came to 5 bases and at J to 2 bases, leaving 6 bases not matched to a gene. Germline V gene lookup returns CDR1 SGHTA and CDR2 FQGTGA. CDR3 loop: CASSRTSDTYNEQFF. The CDR3, as DNA: TGTGCCAGCAGCCGTACTAGCGATACCTACAATGAGCAGTTCTTC.

The V call is TRBV27, the J call TRBJ2-1, with a tentative D call TRBD2 (6 bases). Between the trimmed V and J ends, which lost 5 bases and 10 bases, there was a span of 18 bases. Germline CDR1 reads MNHEY; CDR2 reads SMNVEV (reference sequence). The CDR3 loop spans 14 amino acids. Here the CDR3 DNA reads TGTGCCAGCAGTCCACCGGGGGACGCGCGGGAGCAGTTCTTC. Protein product: CASSPPGDAREQFF.